These 25 T cell receptor beta chains were sequenced from one sample in a study of cytomegalovirus exposure and HLA in healthy donors. Use of 60 Vbeta and 13 Jbeta primers characterized the PCR. Some clones are missing from TCRdb's copy, which holds only in-frame ones; the method was immunoSEQ multiplex PCR. Of about 180,000 clones listed, 82% are singletons. Sequencing used PBMCs. The receptors here all came from a man aged 35 to 55 in good health and CMV-seronegative.

V gene TRBV28 combines with J gene TRBJ2-7; 9 bases align to TRBD2. This CDR3 is 14 amino acids long. V shed 6 bases, J shed 9 bases, and the junction held 12 bases outside the gene matches. From germline, CDR1 is MDHEN and CDR2 SYDVKM. The CDR3 DNA reads TGTGCCAGCAGGTCACCGGGACTAGCCTCCCCGCAGTACTTC. Its protein is CASRSPGLASPQYF.

This chain uses TRBV19 with TRBJ2-3; D uncertain. The germline V and J ends were trimmed by 5 bases and 0 bases, with 6 bases remaining between them. The germline V gene encodes CDR1 LNHDA and CDR2 SQIVND (reference sequence). This CDR3 contains 13 residues. In DNA form, the CDR3 reads TGTGCCAGTAGTTTGTCTAGCACAGATACGCAGTATTTT. Amino acids: CASSLSSTDTQYF.

The chain joins TRBV28 to TRBJ2-2; 10 bases are a match to TRBD2. V shed 1 base, J shed 15 bases, and the junction held 11 bases outside the gene matches. This CDR3 has 15 amino acids. CDR1 and CDR2 from the germline V gene are MDHEN and SYDVKM. The CDR3 protein is CASSLSSGGAGWMFF. CDR3 bases: TGTGCCAGCAGTTTATCCAGCGGGGGGGCCGGGTGGATGTTTTTT.

The gene calls are TRBV9 and TRBJ2-7; 9 bases are shared with TRBD2. The CDR3 totals 14 residues. Trimming removed 2 bases from V and 3 bases from J; junction bases left unmatched: 3. Looked up from germline, CDR1 is SGDLS and CDR2 is YYNGEE. The CDR3 DNA is TGTGCCAGCAGCGTTACTAGCGGGTTCTACGAGCAGTACTTC. As protein: CASSVTSGFYEQYF. Full variable domain (remainder filled in from reference TRBV9 and TRBJ2-7): DSGVTQTPKHLITATGQRVTLRCSPRSGDLSVYWYQQSLDQGLQFLIQYYNGEERAKGNILERFSAQQFPDLHSELNLSSLELGDSALYFCASSVTSGFYEQYFGPGTRLTVT.

The V and J genes are TRBV28 and TRBJ2-2, with 10 bases matching TRBD1. Trimming took 5 bases from V and 4 from J; bases not matched to a gene: 4. CDR3 length: 15 amino acids. Looked up from germline, CDR1 is MDHEN and CDR2 is SYDVKM. CDR3 region: CASSDRDRGTGELFF. CDR3 nucleotide sequence: TGTGCCAGCAGTGACCGGGACAGGGGCACCGGGGAGCTGTTTTTT.

V is TRBV4-2 and J is TRBJ2-3; 10 nucleotides match TRBD2. CDR3 size: 15 residues. The V gene end was trimmed by 4 bases and the J gene end by 4 bases; junction bases not matched to a gene: 5. Germline CDR1 and CDR2: LGHNA and YNFKEQ. CDR3 protein: CASSLPSGGSDTQYF. DNA for the CDR3: TGTGCCAGCAGCCTCCCTAGCGGGGGCTCAGATACGCAGTATTTT.

The V and J genes are TRBV5-1 and TRBJ2-7, with D tentatively TRBD1 (6 bases). Deletions cut 4 bases from V and 3 bases from J, with 14 bases between. Germline assignment: CDR1 SGHRS and CDR2 YFSETQ. This CDR3 has 14 amino acids. The CDR3 DNA reads TGCGCCAGCAGCCAATCCGGGACATTCTACGAGCAGTACTTC. Translation: CASSQSGTFYEQYF.

This clone has more than one count but fewer than ten. The rearrangement joins TRBV7-3 to TRBJ2-1; 7 bases align to TRBD1. The CDR3 has 12 residues. The V segment lost 6 bases and the J segment 14 bases; nucleotides outside the gene matches: 10. The V gene's germline CDR1 is SGHTA and CDR2 FQGTGA. For the CDR3, the DNA is TGTGCCAGCAGTTCTGCCAGGGGGTTCAAGTTCTTC. Amino acids: CASSSARGFKFF.

The chain is built from TRBV28 and TRBJ1-1, with TRBD1 matching 7 bases. With V trimmed by 1 base and J by 4 bases, 9 bases remained unmatched. The germline gives CDR1 MDHEN, CDR2 SYDVKM. The CDR3 consists of 16 residues. CDR3 DNA sequence: TGTGCCAGCAGTTTATTAACCGAGGGGGCGGGCACTGAAGCTTTCTTT. It is translated as CASSLLTEGAGTEAFF.

In its sample, this clone was seen once. The gene calls are TRBV18 and TRBJ1-1, with D maybe TRBD1 (5 bases). Germline V lookup: CDR1 KGHSH, CDR2 LQKENI. Trimming left V 6 bases short and J 5 bases short, with 16 bases between. The CDR3 covers 14 residues. Here the CDR3 DNA reads TGTGCCAGCTCGCTCCAGGGTCCAGGGACTGAAGCTTTCTTT. This translates into CASSLQGPGTEAFF.

The chain recombines TRBV9 with TRBJ1-5, with D maybe TRBD1 (6 bases). With 1 base removed from V and 2 bases from J, the gap between germline ends came to 10 bases. The length of the CDR3 is 15 residues. Germline V gene data show CDR1 as SGDLS and CDR2 as YYNGEE. CDR3 nucleotides: TGTGCCAGCAGCGTATCAGGGGATCGCAATCAGCCCCAGCATTTT. It codes for CASSVSGDRNQPQHF.

The chain joins TRBV7-2 to TRBJ2-5; 15 nucleotides agree with TRBD2. The CDR3 extends over 18 amino acids. V was clipped by 5 bases and J by 5 bases; unmatched bases: 12. Per germline, CDR1 SGHTA and CDR2 FQGNSA. The CDR3 reads CASSAGQGTSGRRETQYF. Written as DNA, the CDR3 is TGTGCCAGCAGCGCTGGACAGGGGACTAGCGGGAGGCGGGAGACCCAGTACTTC.

The rearrangement uses TRBV10-3 and TRBJ1-1; D is undetermined. CDR1 is ENHRY, CDR2 SYGVKD, per germline. The CDR3 is made up of 14 amino acids. The germline V and J ends were trimmed by 2 bases and 4 bases, with 11 bases remaining between them. CDR3 protein: CAISEMRAGTEAFF. The DNA for the CDR3 is TGTGCCATCAGTGAGATGCGGGCGGGCACTGAAGCTTTCTTT.

The rearrangement links TRBV7-2 to TRBJ2-3, with a possible D match to TRBD2 (5 bases). V was pared by 8 bases and J by 10 bases, with 16 bases between. The CDR3 is 12 residues long. CDR1 and CDR2 (germline): SGHTA, FQGNSA. CDR3 sequence (DNA): TGTGCCAGCGCTTTGGAGGAAAGGGCGCAGTATTTT. This codes for CASALEERAQYF.

A single count supports this clone. The gene calls are TRBV6-4 and TRBJ1-1; 8 bases line up with TRBD1. Trimming cost V 6 bases and J 4 bases; bases outside gene matches: 7. The CDR3 spans 14 residues. Germline V gene data show CDR1 as MRHNA and CDR2 as SNTAGT. The CDR3 sequence: CASRPDRGVTEAFF. The CDR3 nucleotides are TGTGCCAGCAGACCCGACAGGGGTGTCACTGAAGCTTTCTTT.

This clone occurred once. This sample also contains other DNA sequences that code for the same CDR3. The chain has TRBV10-3 and TRBJ2-7, with D hard to call. Trimming shortened V by 8 bases and J by 4 bases, and 15 bases separated the two germline ends. CDR3 length: 13 amino acids. Germline V lookup: CDR1 ENHRY, CDR2 SYGVKD. The CDR3 loop reads CAIFPGPGYEQYF. CDR3 sequence (DNA): TGTGCCATCTTCCCGGGTCCGGGTTACGAGCAGTACTTC.

The chain recombines TRBV27 with TRBJ2-7; 7 bases map to TRBD1. With V trimmed by 4 bases and J by 3 bases, 9 bases remained unmatched. This CDR3 comprises 15 residues. Germline CDR1 MNHEY, CDR2 SMNVEV (reference sequence). CDR3 sequence (DNA): TGTGCCAGCAGTTCCCTACAGGGGAGAGGCTACGAGCAGTACTTC. As protein: CASSSLQGRGYEQYF.

This clone was counted between two and nine times. The chain joins TRBV27 to TRBJ1-5, with a weak D call TRBD1 (5 bases). Trimming pared 2 bases from V and 6 bases from J, leaving 11 bases between. The CDR3 is 14 amino acids. CDR1 and CDR2 (germline): MNHEY, SMNVEV (reference sequence). For the CDR3, the DNA is TGTGCCAGCAGTTTAAGGGGAGGGAGTCAGCCCCAGCATTTT. It encodes CASSLRGGSQPQHF.

This clone came up a few times. The rearrangement uses TRBV21-1 and TRBJ1-1; the DNA was not used to check the table's D call, TRBD1. TRBV21-1 is a documented pseudogene. This CDR3 comprises 17 residues. The CDR3 bases are TGTGCCAGCAGCCTCAGAAGGGGACAGGGGTGGAACACTGAAGCTTTCTTT. Its protein is CASSLRRGQGWNTEAFF.

The rearrangement uses TRBV28 and TRBJ1-1; 11 nucleotides line up with TRBD1. Germline lookup yields CDR1 MDHEN and CDR2 SYDVKM. V was pared by 4 bases and J by 8 bases, with 15 bases of the junction left unmatched. The CDR3 has 17 amino acids. In DNA, the CDR3 is TGTGCCAGCAGTTCCCCGAGCCCCGGGACAGGGGGAAAGGAAGCTTTCTTT. Its protein is CASSSPSPGTGGKEAFF. Looking up the rest from reference TRBV28 and TRBJ1-1 gives the full variable domain: DVKVTQSSRYLVKRTGEKVFLECVQDMDHENMFWYRQDPGLGLRLIYFSYDVKMKEKGDIPEGYSVSREKKERFSLILESASTNQTSMYLCASSSPSPGTGGKEAFFGQGTRLTVV.

The rearrangement uses TRBV25-1 and TRBJ1-1, with 7 bases identical to TRBD1. Looked up from germline, CDR1 is MGHDK and CDR2 is SYGVNS. Trimming cost V 6 bases and J 8 bases; bases outside gene matches: 3. The CDR3 contains 11 residues. As DNA, the CDR3 is TGTGCCAGCAGGGGACAGACAGAAGCTTTCTTT. It is translated as CASRGQTEAFF.

The chain joins TRBV19 to TRBJ2-4, with 13 bases lining up with TRBD2. From germline, CDR1 is LNHDA and CDR2 SQIVND (reference sequence). V was clipped by 3 bases and J by 3 bases; unmatched bases: 8. CDR3 length: 18 amino acids. The CDR3 nucleotides are TGTGCCAGTAGTATCACTAGCGGGGGGGCCTGGGGCAAAAACATTCAGTACTTC. This gives the protein CASSITSGGAWGKNIQYF. Full variable domain (remainder filled in from reference TRBV19 and TRBJ2-4): DGGITQSPKYLFRKEGQNVTLSCEQNLNHDAMYWYRQDPGQGLRLIYYSQIVNDFQKGDIAEGYSVSREKKESFPLTVTSAQKNPTAFYLCASSITSGGAWGKNIQYFGAGTRLSVL.

V is TRBV21-1 and J is TRBJ1-4; the table names TRBD1, a call not compared with the DNA. TRBV21-1 is a documented pseudogene. The length of the CDR3 is 16 residues. The CDR3 sequence: CASSKAGQGGGEKLFF. DNA of the CDR3: TGTGCCAGCAGCAAAGCGGGACAGGGGGGTGGGGAAAAACTGTTTTTT.

This chain uses TRBV15 with TRBJ1-1; D remains unclear. This CDR3 region has 14 residues. The germline V gene has CDR1 LNHNV and CDR2 YYDKDF (reference sequence). V shed 5 bases and J shed 6 bases, with 16 bases lying between them. This CDR3 is CATSSPSRSSEAFF. Written as DNA, the CDR3 is TGTGCCACCAGCTCTCCGAGCCGGAGTTCTGAAGCTTTCTTT.

This chain uses TRBV6-5 with TRBJ1-2; 8 positions agree with TRBD1. Germline-derived CDR1 and CDR2 are MNHEY and SVGAGI. This CDR3 has 14 amino acids. The junction had 5 bases not matched to a gene; V was cut back by 6 bases and J by 2 bases. The CDR3 region has the DNA TGTGCCAGCAGCCGAAGGGACAGGAACTATGGCTACACCTTC. This sequence encodes CASSRRDRNYGYTF.